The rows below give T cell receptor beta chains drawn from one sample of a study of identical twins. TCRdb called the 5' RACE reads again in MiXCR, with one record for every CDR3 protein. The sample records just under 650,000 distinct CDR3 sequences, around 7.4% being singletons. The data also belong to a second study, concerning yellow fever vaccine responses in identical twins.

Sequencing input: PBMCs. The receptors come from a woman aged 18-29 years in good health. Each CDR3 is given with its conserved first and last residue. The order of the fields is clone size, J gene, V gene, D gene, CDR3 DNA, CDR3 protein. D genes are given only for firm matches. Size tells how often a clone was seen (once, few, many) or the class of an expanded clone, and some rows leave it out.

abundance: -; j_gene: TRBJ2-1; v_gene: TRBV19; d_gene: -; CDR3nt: TGTGCCAGTAGGGCGACGGGGTCGGAAAATGAGCAGTTCTTC; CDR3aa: CASRATGSENEQFF
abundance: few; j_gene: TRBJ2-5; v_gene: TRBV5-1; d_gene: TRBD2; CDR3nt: TGCGCCAGCAGCCCCCTGAGCGGGAGATCGGAGACCCAGTACTTC; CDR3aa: CASSPLSGRSETQYF
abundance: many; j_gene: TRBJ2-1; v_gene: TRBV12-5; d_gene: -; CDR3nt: TGTGCTAGTCTTGGGGAGACTACCTACAATGAGCAGTTCTTC; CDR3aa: CASLGETTYNEQFF
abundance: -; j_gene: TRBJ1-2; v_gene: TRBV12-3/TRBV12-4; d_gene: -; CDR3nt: TGTGCCAGCAGTTTAGACGGGGGGAACTATGGCTACACCTTC; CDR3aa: CASSLDGGNYGYTF
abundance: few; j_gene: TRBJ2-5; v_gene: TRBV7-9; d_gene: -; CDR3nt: TGTGCCAGCAGCTTTCCATGGGGGGAGACCCAGTACTTC; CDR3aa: CASSFPWGETQYF
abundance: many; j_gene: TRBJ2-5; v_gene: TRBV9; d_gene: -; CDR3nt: TGTGCCAGCAGCGTCCACCCCTTGGATGAGACCCAGTACTTC; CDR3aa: CASSVHPLDETQYF
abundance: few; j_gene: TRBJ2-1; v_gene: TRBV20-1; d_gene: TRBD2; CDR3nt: TGCAGTGCTAGAGTTCGCGGGAGTAGACGCAATGAGCAGTTCTTC; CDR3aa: CSARVRGSRRNEQFF
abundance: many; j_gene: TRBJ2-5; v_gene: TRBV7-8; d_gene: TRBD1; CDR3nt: TGTGCCAGCAGCTTAGAAGGGACAGGGGCTCGAGAGACCCAGTACTTC; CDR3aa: CASSLEGTGARETQYF
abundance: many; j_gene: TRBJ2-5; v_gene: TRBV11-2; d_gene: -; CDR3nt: TGTGCCAGCAGCCCAGGGACCCCTACTAGACAAGAGACCCAGTACTTC; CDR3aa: CASSPGTPTRQETQYF
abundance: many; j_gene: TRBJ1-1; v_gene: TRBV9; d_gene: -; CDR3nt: TGTGCCAGCAGCGTATCAACAGTGAACACTGAAGCTTTCTTT; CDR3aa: CASSVSTVNTEAFF
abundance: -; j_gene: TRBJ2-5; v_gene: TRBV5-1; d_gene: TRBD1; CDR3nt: TGCGCCAGCAGCTTAGCCGGGACAGGGTTGGAGACCCAGTACTTC; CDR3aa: CASSLAGTGLETQYF
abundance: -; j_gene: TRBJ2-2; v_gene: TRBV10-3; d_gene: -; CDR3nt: TGTGCCATCAGTGGGGCTAGCGAAAACACCGGGGAGCTGTTTTTT; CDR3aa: CAISGASENTGELFF
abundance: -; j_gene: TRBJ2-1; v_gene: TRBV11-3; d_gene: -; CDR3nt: TGTGCCAGCAGCTTCGTAGGGGTCTACAATGAGCAGTTCTTC; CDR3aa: CASSFVGVYNEQFF
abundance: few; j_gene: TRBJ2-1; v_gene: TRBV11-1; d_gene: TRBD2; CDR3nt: TGTGCCAGCAGCACGAAACTAGCGGGAGGAACTTCTTACAATGAGCAGTTCTTC; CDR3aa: CASSTKLAGGTSYNEQFF
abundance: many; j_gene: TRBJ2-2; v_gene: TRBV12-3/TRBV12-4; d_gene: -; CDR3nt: TGTGCCAGCAGTTTCCCCGGGGAGCTGTTTTTT; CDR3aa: CASSFPGELFF
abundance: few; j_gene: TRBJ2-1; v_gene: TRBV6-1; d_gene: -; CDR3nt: TGTGCCAGCAGTAGGTTGGCGTACTCCTACAATGAGCAGTTCTTC; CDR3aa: CASSRLAYSYNEQFF
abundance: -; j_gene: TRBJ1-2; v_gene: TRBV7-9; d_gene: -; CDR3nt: TGTGCCAGCCCCTTAGGGGATGGCTACACCTTC; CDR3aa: CASPLGDGYTF
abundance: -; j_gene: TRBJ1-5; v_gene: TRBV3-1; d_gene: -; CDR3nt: TGTGCCAGCAGCCAAGATATGGGTCGCAATCAGCCCCAGCATTTT; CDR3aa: CASSQDMGRNQPQHF
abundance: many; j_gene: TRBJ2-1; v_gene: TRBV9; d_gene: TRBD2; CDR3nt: TGTGCCAGCAGCGTTTCTAGCGGGAGCTCCTACAATGAGCAGTTCTTC; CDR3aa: CASSVSSGSSYNEQFF
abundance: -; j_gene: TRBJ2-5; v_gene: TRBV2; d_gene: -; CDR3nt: TGTGCCAGCACCGATGGCCAAGAGACCCAGTACTTC; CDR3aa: CASTDGQETQYF
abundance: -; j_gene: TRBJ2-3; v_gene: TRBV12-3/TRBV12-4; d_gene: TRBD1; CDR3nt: TGTGCCAGCAGTTCAGGGGGCATCCTGGGTACGCAGTATTTT; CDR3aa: CASSSGGILGTQYF
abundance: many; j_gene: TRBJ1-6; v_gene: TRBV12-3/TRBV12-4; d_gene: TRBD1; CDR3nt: TGTGCCAGCAGTCTAAGACAGGGTGGCTCCTATAATTCACCCCTCCACTTT; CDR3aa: CASSLRQGGSYNSPLHF
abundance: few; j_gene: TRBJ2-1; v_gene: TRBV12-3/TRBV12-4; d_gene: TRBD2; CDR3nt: TGTGCCAGCAGTCTAGGTAGCGGGAGTATGGATGAGCAGTTCTTC; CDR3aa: CASSLGSGSMDEQFF
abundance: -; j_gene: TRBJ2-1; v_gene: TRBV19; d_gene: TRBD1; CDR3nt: TGTGCCAGCCGGTGGGGACAGGGTTTATACAATGAGCAGTTCTTC; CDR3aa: CASRWGQGLYNEQFF
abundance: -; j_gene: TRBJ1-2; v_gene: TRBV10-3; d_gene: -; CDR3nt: TGTGCCATCGGTGGGGTAGGAGACTATGGCTACACCTTC; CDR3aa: CAIGGVGDYGYTF
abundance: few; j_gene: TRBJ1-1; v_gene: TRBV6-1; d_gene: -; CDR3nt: TGTGCCAGTACGACAGATCTCAACACTGAAGCTTTCTTT; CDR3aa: CASTTDLNTEAFF
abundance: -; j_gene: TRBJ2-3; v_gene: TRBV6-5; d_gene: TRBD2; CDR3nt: TGTGCCAGCAGTTACAGCCCTAGCGGGGGTAGCACAGATACGCAGTATTTT; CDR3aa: CASSYSPSGGSTDTQYF
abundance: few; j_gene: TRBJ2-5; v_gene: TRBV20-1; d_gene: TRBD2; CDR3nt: TGCAGTGCTAGAGATCGTGGACTAGCGGGAGTTGGAGAGACCCAGTACTTC; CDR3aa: CSARDRGLAGVGETQYF
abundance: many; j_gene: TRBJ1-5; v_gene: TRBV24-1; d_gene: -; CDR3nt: TGTGCCACCAGTGATTCAACCGGTGGTCAGCCCCAGCATTTT; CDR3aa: CATSDSTGGQPQHF
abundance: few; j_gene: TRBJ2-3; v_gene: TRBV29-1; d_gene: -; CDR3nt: TGCAGCGTGGGGGACAGCGGGACCCGATTGTCCACAGATACGCAGTATTTT; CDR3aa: CSVGDSGTRLSTDTQYF
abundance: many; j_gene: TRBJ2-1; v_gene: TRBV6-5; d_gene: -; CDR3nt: TGTGCCAGCAGTCCCTCGACGGGAAGGAATGAGCAGTTCTTC; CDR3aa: CASSPSTGRNEQFF
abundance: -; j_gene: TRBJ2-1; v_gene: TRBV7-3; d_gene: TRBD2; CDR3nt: TGTGCCAGCAGCTTAACGGGACTAGCGGGAGGGCATGAGCAGTTCTTC; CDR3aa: CASSLTGLAGGHEQFF
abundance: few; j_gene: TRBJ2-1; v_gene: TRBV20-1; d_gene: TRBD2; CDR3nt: TGCAGTGCTAGGACTAGCGGGAGAAGGGGCTCCTACAATGAGCAGTTCTTC; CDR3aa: CSARTSGRRGSYNEQFF
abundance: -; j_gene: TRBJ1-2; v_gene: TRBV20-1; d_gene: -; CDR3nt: TGCAGTGCTAGTGGCAGGGGCGACTATGGCTACACCTTC; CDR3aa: CSASGRGDYGYTF
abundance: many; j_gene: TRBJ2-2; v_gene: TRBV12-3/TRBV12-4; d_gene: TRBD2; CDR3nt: TGTGCCAGCAGTGTCACTGGACTAGCGGGGGGGCGCGTCACCGGGGAGCTGTTTTTT; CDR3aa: CASSVTGLAGGRVTGELFF
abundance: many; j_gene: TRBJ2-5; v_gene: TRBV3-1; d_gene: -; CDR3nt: TGTGCCAGCAGCCCAGGAGGACAGATACAAGAGACCCAGTACTTC; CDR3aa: CASSPGGQIQETQYF
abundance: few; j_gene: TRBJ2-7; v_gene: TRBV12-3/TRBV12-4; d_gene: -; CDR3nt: TGTGCCAGCAGTTTGAGGTTAGGGGCCAGCTCCTACGAGCAGTACTTC; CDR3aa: CASSLRLGASSYEQYF
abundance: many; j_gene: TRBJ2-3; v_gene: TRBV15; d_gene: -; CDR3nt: TGTGCCACCAGCAGAGGAGGGGATAGCACAGATACGCAGTATTTT; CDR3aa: CATSRGGDSTDTQYF
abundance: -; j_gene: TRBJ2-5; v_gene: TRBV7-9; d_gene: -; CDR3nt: TGTGCCAGCAAGTCGGAGACCCAGTACTTC; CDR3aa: CASKSETQYF
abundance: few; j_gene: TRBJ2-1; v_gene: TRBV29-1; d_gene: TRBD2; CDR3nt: TGCAGCGTTTTGTTAGCGGGAGTTGAGCAGTTCTTC; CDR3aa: CSVLLAGVEQFF
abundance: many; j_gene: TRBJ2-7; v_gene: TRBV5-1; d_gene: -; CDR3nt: TGCGCCAGCAGCTTGGGTCGGACAGAGAGCTCCTACGAGCAGTACTTC; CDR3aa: CASSLGRTESSYEQYF
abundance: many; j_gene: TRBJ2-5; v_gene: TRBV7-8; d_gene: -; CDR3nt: TGTGCCAGCAGCTTAATGTCAGGAGACCAAGAGACCCAGTACTTC; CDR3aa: CASSLMSGDQETQYF
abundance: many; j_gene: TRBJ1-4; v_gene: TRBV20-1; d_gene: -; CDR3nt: TGCAGCGCTAGGGCCAGGGGTACACATGAAAAACTGTTTTTT; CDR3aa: CSARARGTHEKLFF
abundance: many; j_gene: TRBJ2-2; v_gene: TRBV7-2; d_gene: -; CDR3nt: TGTGCCAGCAGCTTACCCCCGGGTAGTATCAACACCGGGGAGCTGTTTTTT; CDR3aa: CASSLPPGSINTGELFF
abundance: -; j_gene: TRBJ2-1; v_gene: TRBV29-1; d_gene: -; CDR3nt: TGCAGCGTTGAAATAAGGGGGTACAATGAGCAGTTCTTC; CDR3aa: CSVEIRGYNEQFF
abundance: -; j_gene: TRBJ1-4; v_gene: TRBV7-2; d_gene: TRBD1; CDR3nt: TGTGCCAGCAGCCCCTCCTACAGGGGGAAAGAAAAACTGTTTTTT; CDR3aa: CASSPSYRGKEKLFF
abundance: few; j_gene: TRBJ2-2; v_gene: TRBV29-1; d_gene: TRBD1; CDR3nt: TGCAGCGCTGACAGGGGTATAACCGGGGAGCTGTTTTTT; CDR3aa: CSADRGITGELFF
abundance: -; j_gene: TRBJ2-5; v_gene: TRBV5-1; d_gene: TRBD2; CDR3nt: TGCGCCAGCAGCCGCGATCCGGCGGGGGGGCCTGGGGAGACCCAGTACTTC; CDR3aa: CASSRDPAGGPGETQYF
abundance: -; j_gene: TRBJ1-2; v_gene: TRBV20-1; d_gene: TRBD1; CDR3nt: TGCAGTGCTAGCGCCCTCGGGACAGGCCTATTCTATGGCTACACTTTC; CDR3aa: CSASALGTGLFYGYTF
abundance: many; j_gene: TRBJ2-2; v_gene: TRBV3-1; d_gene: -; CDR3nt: TGTGCCAGCAGCCAATCAGGCCTCGCGAACACCGGGGAGCTGTTTTTT; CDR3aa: CASSQSGLANTGELFF
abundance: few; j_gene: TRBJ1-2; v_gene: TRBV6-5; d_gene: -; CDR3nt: TGTGCCAGCAGTTACTCGAGGCAGAAGTCATATGGCTACACCTTC; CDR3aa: CASSYSRQKSYGYTF
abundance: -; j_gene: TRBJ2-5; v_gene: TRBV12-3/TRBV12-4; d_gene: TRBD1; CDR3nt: TGTGCCAGCAGCCTTCACAGGGGTGGAGGAGAGACCCAGTACTTC; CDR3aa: CASSLHRGGGETQYF
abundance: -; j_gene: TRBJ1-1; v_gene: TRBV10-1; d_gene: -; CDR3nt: TGCGCCAGCAGTCGTAGTAAGAAAGGCACTGAAGCTTTCTTT; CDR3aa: CASSRSKKGTEAFF
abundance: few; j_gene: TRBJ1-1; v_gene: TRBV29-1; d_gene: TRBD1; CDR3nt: TGCAGCGCCGTGGGACAGCTGAACACTGAAGCTTTCTTT; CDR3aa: CSAVGQLNTEAFF
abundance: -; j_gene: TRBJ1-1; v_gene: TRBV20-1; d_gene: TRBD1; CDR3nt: TGCAGTGCTAGAGATGTAGGGGGCGGGACTGAAGCTTTCTTT; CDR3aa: CSARDVGGGTEAFF
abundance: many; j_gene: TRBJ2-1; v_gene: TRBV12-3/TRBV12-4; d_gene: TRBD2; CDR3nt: TGTGCCAGCAGTTCCGATGGCGAGCGGGGGCCTTACAATGAGCAGTTCTTC; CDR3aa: CASSSDGERGPYNEQFF
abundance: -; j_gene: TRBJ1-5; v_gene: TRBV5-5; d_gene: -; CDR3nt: TGTGCCAGCAGCTCCAGTGGGCAGGGCAGTCAGCCCCAGCATTTT; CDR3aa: CASSSSGQGSQPQHF
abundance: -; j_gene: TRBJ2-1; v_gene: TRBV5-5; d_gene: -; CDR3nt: TGTGCCAGCAGCTTGGTCGTGGGAGAGCGCTCAACCTACAATGAGCAGTTCTTC; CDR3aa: CASSLVVGERSTYNEQFF
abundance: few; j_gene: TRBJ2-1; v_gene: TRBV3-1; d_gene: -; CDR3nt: TGTGCCAGCAGCCTTCAGGGGAGCGTCTACAATGAGCAGTTCTTC; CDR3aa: CASSLQGSVYNEQFF
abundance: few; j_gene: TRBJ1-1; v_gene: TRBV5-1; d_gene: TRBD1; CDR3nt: TGCGCCAGCAGACTCGACAGGGGAACTGAAGCTTTCTTT; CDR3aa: CASRLDRGTEAFF